The 2 T cell receptor beta chains below come from one sample, sequenced in a study of cytomegalovirus exposure and HLA in healthy donors. Both 60 Vbeta primers and 13 Jbeta primers went into the PCR. Some clones are missing from TCRdb's copy, which holds only in-frame ones; the method was immunoSEQ multiplex PCR. The repertoire holds roughly 140,000 clones, with 80% to 90% as singletons. The sequencing sample was made of PBMCs. The receptors come from a boy younger than 10 in good health and CMV-seronegative.

This chain uses TRBV5-1 with TRBJ2-7; 10 positions agree with TRBD2. The V and J ends lost 4 bases and 0 bases, in that order; junction bases with no gene match: 4. CDR3 length: 15 residues. Per germline, CDR1 SGHRS and CDR2 YFSETQ. The CDR3 protein is CASSVSGGSSYEQYF. For the CDR3, the DNA is TGCGCCAGCAGCGTTAGCGGGGGGAGCTCCTACGAGCAGTACTTC.

The gene calls are TRBV19 and TRBJ1-5; TRBD1 might be the D (6 bases). Trimming left V 9 bases short and J 3 bases short, with 12 bases between. The CDR3 is 13 amino acids. Germline-derived CDR1 and CDR2 are LNHDA and SQIVND (reference sequence). CDR3 sequence: CASAGQFNQPQHF. CDR3 DNA sequence: TGTGCCAGCGCCGGACAGTTCAATCAGCCCCAGCATTTT.